The TCR beta chain under discussion was sequenced for a study of blood T cell repertoires in COVID-19. Germline V lookup: CDR1 KGHSH, CDR2 LQKENI. The length of the CDR3 is 14 residues. V lost 6 bases and J lost 5, with 13 bases in between. Only in-frame clones appear in the TCRdb table, and some are missing; sequencing was by immunoSEQ multiplex PCR. The sample comprises roughly 120,000 clones, approximately 90% of which are singletons, and around 1.1% rests with the top ten. This TCR was sampled from a human donor in a cohort sampled during active COVID-19. Input material: peripheral blood. The V call is TRBV18, the J call TRBJ2-2; no firm D call. In DNA form, the CDR3 reads TGTGCCAGCTCCCCCGCAATGGCAACCGGGGAGCTGTTTTTT. This encodes CASSPAMATGELFF.